This TCR beta chain came from a study of preoperative IRX-2 immunotherapy in early breast cancer. Treatment: preoperative locoregional IRX-2 cytokine immunotherapy. Preoperative locoregional IRX-2 cytokine immunotherapy was tested in the phase Ib source study. The protocol was immunoSEQ multiplex PCR, while the TCRdb copy is restricted to in-frame clones and leaves out a portion. The sample gives 40,000 to 50,000 clones, about 80% of which show up once; 0.95% to 1.5% is in the top ten. Note on this clone: Other DNA variants within this sample encode the same CDR3.

The receptor's source is a human donor with breast cancer. Specimen: tumor tissue, collected after IRX-2 immunotherapy.

This CDR3 reads CASSPPGGSYEQYF. CDR3 bases: TGTGCCAGCTCACCACCGGGCGGGTCCTACGAGCAGTACTTC. V and J are TRBV18 and TRBJ2-7, with TRBD2 as a possible D gene (5 bases). Germline CDR1 is KGHSH and CDR2 is LQKENI. This CDR3 is built from 14 residues. V was trimmed by 0 bases and J by 1 base, leaving 7 bases between them.